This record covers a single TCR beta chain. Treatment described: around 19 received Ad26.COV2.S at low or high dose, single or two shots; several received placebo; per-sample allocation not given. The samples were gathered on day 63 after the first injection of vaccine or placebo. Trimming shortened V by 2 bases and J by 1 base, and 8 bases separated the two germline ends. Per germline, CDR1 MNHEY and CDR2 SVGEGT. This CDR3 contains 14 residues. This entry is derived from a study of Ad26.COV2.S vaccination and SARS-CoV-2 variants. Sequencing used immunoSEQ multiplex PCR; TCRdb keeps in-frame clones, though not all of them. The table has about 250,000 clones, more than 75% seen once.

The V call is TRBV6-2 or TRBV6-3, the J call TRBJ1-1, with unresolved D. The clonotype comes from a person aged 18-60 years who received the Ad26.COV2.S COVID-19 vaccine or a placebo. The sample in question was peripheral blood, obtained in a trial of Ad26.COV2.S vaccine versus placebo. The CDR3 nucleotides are TGTGCCAGCAGTTACCCTCGGTCGAACACTGAAGCTTTCTTT. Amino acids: CASSYPRSNTEAFF.